Each of the 28 T cell receptor beta chains below was sequenced from the same sample in a study of blood T cell repertoires in COVID-19. The protocol was immunoSEQ multiplex PCR, while the TCRdb copy is restricted to in-frame clones and leaves out a portion. This repertoire shows roughly 190,000 clones, 88% found once; its top ten account for approximately 5.5%. The sequencing sample was made of peripheral blood. Receptor source: a man aged 40-55 years with active or convalescent COVID-19.

V and J are TRBV29-1 and TRBJ1-2, with 10 bases identical to TRBD1. The CDR3 covers 13 residues. With 7 bases clipped from V and 5 bases from J, the junction kept 7 bases outside the gene matches. Per germline, CDR1 SQVTM and CDR2 ANQGSEA. The CDR3 nucleotides read TGCAGCGCGGGACAGGGGAGAGGATATGGCTACACCTTC. Its translation is CSAGQGRGYGYTF.

CDR3 coding DNA: TGTGCCAGCAGCACAACTAGCGGGAGGACCGGGGAGCTGTTTTTT. Translating it yields CASSTTSGRTGELFF. The chain has TRBV27 and TRBJ2-2; 12 positions agree with TRBD2. This CDR3 contains 15 residues. Germline V lookup: CDR1 MNHEY, CDR2 SMNVEV (reference sequence). J was trimmed by 5 bases and V by 6 bases; bases with no gene match: 4.

The chain carries TRBV6-5 and TRBJ1-1, with 9 bases matching TRBD1. The CDR3 length is 14 residues. V shed 5 bases, J shed 4 bases, and the junction held 5 bases outside the gene matches. In germline, CDR1 is MNHEY, CDR2 SVGAGI. The CDR3 is CASSKGQGGTEAFF. In DNA form, the CDR3 reads TGTGCCAGCAGTAAGGGACAGGGAGGCACTGAAGCTTTCTTT.

The rearrangement links TRBV28 to TRBJ1-1, with D perhaps TRBD1 (6 bases). The V end was cut by 6 bases, the J end by 11 bases, with 19 bases between. The V gene's germline CDR1 is MDHEN and CDR2 SYDVKM. This CDR3 is 13 amino acids long. CDR3 amino acids: CASSGGGLIPAFF. CDR3 coding DNA: TGTGCCAGCAGCGGGGGGGGGCTAATTCCTGCTTTCTTT. Full variable domain (rest looked up from reference TRBV28 and TRBJ1-1): DVKVTQSSRYLVKRTGEKVFLECVQDMDHENMFWYRQDPGLGLRLIYFSYDVKMKEKGDIPEGYSVSREKKERFSLILESASTNQTSMYLCASSGGGLIPAFFGQGTRLTVV.

This clone was counted between two and nine times. The chain carries TRBV2 and TRBJ2-2; no firm D call. This CDR3 region has 13 residues. V was trimmed by 6 bases and J by 6 bases, leaving 11 bases between them. CDR1 is SNHLY and CDR2 is FYNNEI in the germline V gene. The CDR3 is CASRENPPGELFF. The CDR3 DNA reads TGTGCCAGCAGGGAGAACCCCCCCGGGGAGCTGTTTTTT.

V gene TRBV5-6 combines with J gene TRBJ1-1; 9 bases are a match to TRBD1. The V and J ends lost 0 bases and 5 bases, in that order; junction bases with no gene match: 5. The CDR3 sequence is 15 residues long. Germline V gene lookup returns CDR1 SGHDT and CDR2 YYEEEE. CDR3 sequence (DNA): TGTGCCAGCAGCTTGGGGGACAGGGTTTTTACTGAAGCTTTCTTT. As protein: CASSLGDRVFTEAFF.

This clone came up a few times. V and J are TRBV24-1 and TRBJ1-2, with 7 bases lining up with TRBD1. The ends lost 4 bases at V and 8 bases at J; junction bases unmatched: 6. This CDR3 comprises 13 residues. Germline lookup yields CDR1 KGHDR and CDR2 SFDVKD. In DNA, the CDR3 is TGTGCCACCAGTGACGCGACAGGGATAGGCTACACCTTC. Protein: CATSDATGIGYTF.

V gene TRBV28 combines with J gene TRBJ2-5; TRBD2 might be the D (5 bases). The CDR3 contains 15 residues. Germline assignment: CDR1 MDHEN and CDR2 SYDVKM. V was cut by 2 bases and J by 5 bases, with 15 bases left in between. CDR3 DNA sequence: TGTGCCAGCAGTTTAACGGGGATAGTGGGGGAGACCCAGTACTTC. Translation: CASSLTGIVGETQYF.

The chain combines TRBV5-6 with TRBJ2-3, with 7 bases fitting TRBD1. There are 16 residues in the CDR3. Unmatched junction bases numbered 9, after V lost 3 bases and J lost 2 bases. In germline, CDR1 is SGHDT, CDR2 YYEEEE. CDR3 DNA sequence: TGTGCCAGCAGCTCGCGCGCAACAGGGGTCACAGATACGCAGTATTTT. This translates into CASSSRATGVTDTQYF. Using reference TRBV5-6 and TRBJ2-3 for the parts outside the CDR3, the full variable domain is DAGVTQSPTHLIKTRGQQVTLRCSPKSGHDTVSWYQQALGQGPQFIFQYYEEEERQRGNFPDRFSGHQFPNYSSELNVNALLLGDSALYLCASSSRATGVTDTQYFGPGTRLTVL.

This clone turned up a few times. The CDR3 DNA reads TGCGCCAGCAGTGACAAGAGATCCGAGGGCGGCTACACCTTC. It is translated as CASSDKRSEGGYTF. This chain connects TRBV10-2 to TRBJ1-2; D unclear. In germline, CDR1 is WSHSY, CDR2 SAAADI. Trimming removed 3 bases at V and 8 bases at J, with 16 bases between. The CDR3 length is 14 residues.

This clone was recorded only once. The rearrangement uses TRBV7-9 and TRBJ1-3, with D hard to call. Between the trimmed V and J ends, which lost 7 bases and 0 bases, there was a span of 22 bases. CDR1 and CDR2 (germline): SEHNR, FQNEAQ (reference sequence). The CDR3 is 18 amino acids. The CDR3 region is CASIPRTLRAVSGNTIYF. The CDR3 DNA sequence: TGTGCCAGCATCCCGAGGACTTTGAGGGCAGTCTCTGGAAACACCATATATTTT.

The chain uses TRBV10-3 and TRBJ1-5; possibly TRBD1 for D (6 bases). Trimming shortened V by 0 bases and J by 3 bases, and 12 bases separated the two germline ends. The germline gives CDR1 ENHRY, CDR2 SYGVKD. The CDR3 is 16 amino acids. The DNA of the CDR3 is TGTGCCATCAGTGAGTCGGGGGGGGGCTACAATCAGCCCCAGCATTTT. Protein: CAISESGGGYNQPQHF.

The gene calls are TRBV24-1 and TRBJ2-7, with 10 bases fitting TRBD2. Germline lookup yields CDR1 KGHDR and CDR2 SFDVKD. CDR3 length: 15 residues. Losses at the gene ends were 3 bases for V and 3 bases for J; bases not matched to a gene: 4. The CDR3 loop reads CATSDALAGHYEQYF. In nucleotides, the CDR3 is TGTGCCACCAGTGATGCACTAGCGGGACACTACGAGCAGTACTTC.

This clone showed up just once. The chain couples TRBV5-1 to TRBJ2-3; 11 bases map to TRBD2. The V segment lost 4 bases and the J segment 0 bases; nucleotides outside the gene matches: 10. The V gene's germline CDR1 is SGHRS and CDR2 YFSETQ. The CDR3 has 18 amino acids. The CDR3 protein is CASSPKASGRCSTDTQYF. The CDR3, as DNA: TGCGCCAGCAGCCCTAAGGCTAGCGGGAGGTGTAGCACAGATACGCAGTATTTT. Together with reference TRBV5-1 and TRBJ2-3, the CDR3 gives the full variable domain: KAGVTQTPRYLIKTRGQQVTLSCSPISGHRSVSWYQQTPGQGLQFLFEYFSETQRNKGNFPGRFSGRQFSNSRSEMNVSTLELGDSALYLCASSPKASGRCSTDTQYFGPGTRLTVL.

J is TRBJ1-5 and V is TRBV30; 7 nucleotides line up with TRBD1. Germline V CDR1 and CDR2: GTSNPN, SVGIG (reference sequence). V trimming: 2 bases; J trimming: 0 bases; junction bases outside the gene matches: 4. There are 15 residues in the CDR3. CDR3 DNA: TGTGCCTGGAGTAGGGACAGCAATAGCAATCAGCCCCAGCATTTT. Its translation: CAWSRDSNSNQPQHF.

The chain employs TRBV12-5 and TRBJ2-7; 10 bases are a match to TRBD1. Germline V CDR1 and CDR2: LGHNT, FRNRAP. After removal of 1 base from V and 3 bases from J, the junction contained 6 bases not matched to a gene. This CDR3 is 16 amino acids long. The CDR3 DNA is TGTGCTAGTGGTTTGGATTTTGGACAGGGGGACTACGAGCAGTACTTC. Translating it yields CASGLDFGQGDYEQYF.

The rearrangement uses TRBV18 and TRBJ2-1, with 8 positions matching TRBD2. The CDR3 extends over 15 amino acids. Germline loops: CDR1 KGHSH, CDR2 LQKENI. Trimming took 3 bases from V and 7 from J; bases not matched to a gene: 8. The CDR3 DNA sequence: TGTGCCAGCTCACCTACCGGGACGGGGGGGAATGAGCAGTTCTTC. Protein sequence: CASSPTGTGGNEQFF.

This clone was recorded once. The V and J genes are TRBV27 and TRBJ1-5; D gene unclear. The CDR3 has 12 amino acids. CDR1 is MNHEY and CDR2 is SMNVEV in the germline V gene (reference sequence). Between the trimmed V and J ends, which lost 8 bases and 5 bases, there was a span of 10 bases. CDR3 protein: CASGPSDQPQHF. DNA of the CDR3: TGTGCCAGCGGGCCATCAGATCAGCCCCAGCATTTT.

The chain links TRBV5-6 to TRBJ2-5; 8 positions match TRBD1. The V and J ends lost 0 bases and 5 bases, in that order; junction bases with no gene match: 9. The CDR3 runs 16 residues. Per germline, CDR1 SGHDT and CDR2 YYEEEE. The CDR3 bases are TGTGCCAGCAGCTTGGCACCAGGGGGCCATGGGGAGACCCAGTACTTC. Its protein product is CASSLAPGGHGETQYF.

The rearrangement joins TRBV11-3 to TRBJ2-1; TRBD1 matches 9 bases. The length of the CDR3 is 15 residues. Germline lookup yields CDR1 SGHNT and CDR2 YENEEA. V lost 5 bases, J lost 6 bases, and 8 bases stayed unmatched. This CDR3 reads CASSHRDRASNEQFF. In nucleotides, the CDR3 is TGTGCCAGCAGCCACCGGGACAGGGCAAGCAATGAGCAGTTCTTC. The full variable domain, its missing parts supplied by reference TRBV11-3 and TRBJ2-1, is EAGVVQSPRYKIIEKKQPVAFWCNPISGHNTLYWYLQNLGQGPELLIRYENEEAVDDSQLPKDRFSAERLKGVDSTLKIQPAELGDSAVYLCASSHRDRASNEQFFGPGTRLTVL.

The rearrangement uses TRBV18 and TRBJ2-5; 8 nucleotides align to TRBD2. The CDR3 has 14 residues. Looked up from germline, CDR1 is KGHSH and CDR2 is LQKENI. Losses at the gene ends were 5 bases for V and 5 bases for J; bases not matched to a gene: 7. In DNA, the CDR3 is TGTGCCAGCTCAATTCGGGGGGGAGACGAGACCCAGTACTTC. It codes for CASSIRGGDETQYF.

The chain recombines TRBV27 with TRBJ2-3; possibly TRBD1 for D (5 bases). The CDR3 length is 14 residues. V gave up 7 bases and J gave up 4 bases, with 15 bases separating them. The germline CDR1 and CDR2 sequences are MNHEY and SMNVEV (reference sequence). The CDR3, as DNA: TGTGCCAGCACCCGGACACCTCCGGCAGATACGCAGTATTTT. Its protein is CASTRTPPADTQYF.

The rearrangement links TRBV14 to TRBJ1-3, with 8 bases lining up with TRBD1. Losses at the gene ends were 1 base for V and 4 bases for J; bases not matched to a gene: 6. The CDR3 runs 16 residues. The germline gives CDR1 SGHDN, CDR2 FVKESK. CDR3 sequence: CASSQAPGGLGNTIYF. The DNA for the CDR3 is TGTGCCAGCAGCCAAGCCCCAGGGGGCTTAGGAAACACCATATATTTT.

This chain links TRBV14 with TRBJ1-1, with D tentatively TRBD1 (5 bases). The CDR3 totals 15 residues. The V gene lost 4 bases and the J gene lost 4 bases, with 16 bases spanning the gap. CDR1 and CDR2 (germline): SGHDN, FVKESK. CDR3 in DNA: TGTGCCAGCAGCCCTTACGTATTAGGGGTCACTGAAGCTTTCTTT. It yields the protein CASSPYVLGVTEAFF.

The chain employs TRBV18 and TRBJ2-1; weak D call: TRBD1 (5 bases). Trimming removed 0 bases from V and 1 base from J, with 10 bases in between. Per germline, CDR1 KGHSH and CDR2 LQKENI. The CDR3 runs 16 residues. CDR3 sequence (DNA): TGTGCCAGCTCACCACCCCAGGGTCTTTCCTACAATGAGCAGTTCTTC. Translated: CASSPPQGLSYNEQFF.

The chain links TRBV10-3 to TRBJ2-7; 7 positions agree with TRBD1. The CDR3 consists of 15 residues. Germline V gene sequence: CDR1 ENHRY, CDR2 SYGVKD. J gave up 2 bases and V 6 bases, and 10 bases lay outside the gene matches. CDR3 nucleotide sequence: TGTGCCATCAGCTCAGACAGGGAGAGACCCTACGAGCAGTACTTC. Encoded protein: CAISSDRERPYEQYF.

This sequence joins TRBV6-2 or TRBV6-3 and TRBJ2-5; maybe TRBD1 (6 bases). The V gene's germline CDR1 is MNHEY and CDR2 SVGEGT. Trimming cost V 6 bases and J 0 bases, with 11 bases left between them. This CDR3 is 14 amino acids long. CDR3 in amino acids: CASSQRGYQETQYF. The CDR3 coding sequence is TGTGCCAGCAGCCAAAGGGGGTACCAAGAGACCCAGTACTTC.

V and J are TRBV4-2 and TRBJ2-3; 9 bases fit TRBD2. Trimming took 1 base from V and 0 from J; bases not matched to a gene: 11. Per germline, CDR1 LGHNA and CDR2 YNFKEQ. This CDR3 is 19 amino acids long. The CDR3 DNA follows: TGTGCCAGCAGCCAAGTGGGGGGCGGAACTAGCGGGAGCACAGATACGCAGTATTTT. This codes for CASSQVGGGTSGSTDTQYF.